The following is a T cell receptor beta chain sequence with its context. This table comes from immunoSEQ multiplex PCR, and its TCRdb copy is limited to in-frame clones, with some not included. The profile shows around 130,000 clones, under 95% of them singletons. The data derive from a study of T cell responses to AZD1222 COVID-19 vaccine. Germline CDR1 and CDR2: GTSNPN and SVGIG (reference sequence). V was pared by 0 bases and J by 6 bases, with 0 bases of the junction left unmatched. This CDR3 spans 13 amino acids. Sequences were derived from peripheral blood, sampled on day 0 of AZD1222 vaccination. The genes are TRBV30 and TRBJ1-5; 9 bases line up with TRBD1. This TCR derives from an adult in good health. The CDR3 sequence: CAWSVTGGQPQHF. The CDR3 DNA reads as TGTGCCTGGAGTGTGACAGGGGGTCAGCCCCAGCATTTT.